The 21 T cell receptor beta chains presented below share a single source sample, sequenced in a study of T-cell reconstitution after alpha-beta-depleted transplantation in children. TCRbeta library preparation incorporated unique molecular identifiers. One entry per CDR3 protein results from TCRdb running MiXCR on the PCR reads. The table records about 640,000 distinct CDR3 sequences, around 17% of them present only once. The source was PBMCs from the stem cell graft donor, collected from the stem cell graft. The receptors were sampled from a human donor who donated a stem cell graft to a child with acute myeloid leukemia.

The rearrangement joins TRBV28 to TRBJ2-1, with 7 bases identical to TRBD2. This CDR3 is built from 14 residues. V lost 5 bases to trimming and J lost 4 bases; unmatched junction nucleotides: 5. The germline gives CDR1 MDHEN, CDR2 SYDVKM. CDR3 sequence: CASSQRDGYNEQFF. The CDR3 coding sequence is TGTGCCAGCAGTCAGCGGGACGGTTACAATGAGCAGTTCTTC.

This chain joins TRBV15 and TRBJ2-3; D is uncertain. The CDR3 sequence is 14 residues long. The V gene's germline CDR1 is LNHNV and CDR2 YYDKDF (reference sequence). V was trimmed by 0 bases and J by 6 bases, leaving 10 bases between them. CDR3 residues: CATSRDLRADTQYF. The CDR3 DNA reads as TGTGCCACCAGCAGAGATTTAAGGGCGGATACGCAGTATTTT.

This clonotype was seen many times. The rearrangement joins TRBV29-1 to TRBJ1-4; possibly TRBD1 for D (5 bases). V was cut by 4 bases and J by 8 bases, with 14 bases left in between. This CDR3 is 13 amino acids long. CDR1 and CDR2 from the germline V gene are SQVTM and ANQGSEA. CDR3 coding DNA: TGCAGCGTTGTACAGGCGGTCGGAGAAAAACTGTTTTTT. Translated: CSVVQAVGEKLFF. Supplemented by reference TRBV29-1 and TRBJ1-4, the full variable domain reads SAVISQKPSRDICQRGTSLTIQCQVDSQVTMMFWYRQQPGQSLTLIATANQGSEATYESGFVIDKFPISRPNLTFSTLTVSNMSPEDSSIYLCSVVQAVGEKLFFGSGTQLSVL.

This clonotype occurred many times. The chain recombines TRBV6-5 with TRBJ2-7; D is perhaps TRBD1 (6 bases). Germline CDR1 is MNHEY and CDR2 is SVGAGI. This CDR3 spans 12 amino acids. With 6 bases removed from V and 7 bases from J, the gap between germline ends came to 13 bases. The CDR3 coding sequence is TGTGCCAGCAGCGGAAACAGGGAGGAGCAGTACTTC. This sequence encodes CASSGNREEQYF.

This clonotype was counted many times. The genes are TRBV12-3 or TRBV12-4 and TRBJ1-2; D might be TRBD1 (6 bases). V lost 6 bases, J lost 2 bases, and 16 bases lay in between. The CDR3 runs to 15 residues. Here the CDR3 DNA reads TGTGCCAGCAGCCCCGGGACAATCGGGAACTATGGCTACACCTTC. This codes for CASSPGTIGNYGYTF.

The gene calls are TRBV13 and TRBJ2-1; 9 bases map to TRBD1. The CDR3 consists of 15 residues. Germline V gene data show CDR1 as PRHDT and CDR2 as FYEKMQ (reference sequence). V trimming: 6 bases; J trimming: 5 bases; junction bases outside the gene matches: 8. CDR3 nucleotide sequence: TGTGCCAGCAGGCCGCCGGGACAGGGTAACAATGAGCAGTTCTTC. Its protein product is CASRPPGQGNNEQFF.

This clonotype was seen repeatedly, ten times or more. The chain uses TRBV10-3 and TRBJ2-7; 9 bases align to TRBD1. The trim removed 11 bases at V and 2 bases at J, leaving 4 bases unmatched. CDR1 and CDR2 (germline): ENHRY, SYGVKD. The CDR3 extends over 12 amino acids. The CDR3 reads CAGGDRAYEQYF. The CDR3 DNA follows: TGTGCCGGGGGGGACAGGGCCTACGAGCAGTACTTC.

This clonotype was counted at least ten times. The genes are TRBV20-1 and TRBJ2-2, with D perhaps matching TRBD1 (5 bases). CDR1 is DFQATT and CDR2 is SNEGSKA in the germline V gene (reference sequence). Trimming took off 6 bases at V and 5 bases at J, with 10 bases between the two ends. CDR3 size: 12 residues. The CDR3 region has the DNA TGCAGTGCCGAGGACACAACCGGGGAGCTGTTTTTT. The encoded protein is CSAEDTTGELFF.

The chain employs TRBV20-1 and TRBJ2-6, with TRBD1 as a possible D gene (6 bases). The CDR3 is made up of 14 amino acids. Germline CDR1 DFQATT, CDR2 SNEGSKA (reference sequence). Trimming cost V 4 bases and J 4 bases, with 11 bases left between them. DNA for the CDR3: TGCAGTGCTAACGACAGGTCCGGGGCCAACGTCCTGACTTTC. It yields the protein CSANDRSGANVLTF.

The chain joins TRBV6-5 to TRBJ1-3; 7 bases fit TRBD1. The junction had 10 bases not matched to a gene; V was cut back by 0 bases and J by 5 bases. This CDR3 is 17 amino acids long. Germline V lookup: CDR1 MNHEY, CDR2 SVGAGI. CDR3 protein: CASSYSRKGATRNTIYF. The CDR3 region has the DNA TGTGCCAGCAGTTACTCGAGGAAGGGGGCCACGCGAAACACCATATATTTT.

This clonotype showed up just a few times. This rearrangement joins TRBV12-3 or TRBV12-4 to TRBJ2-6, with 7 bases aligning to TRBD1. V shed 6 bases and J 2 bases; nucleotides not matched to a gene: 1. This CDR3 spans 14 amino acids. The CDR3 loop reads CASRGQTGANVLTF. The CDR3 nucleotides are TGTGCCAGCAGGGGACAGACTGGGGCCAACGTCCTGACTTTC.

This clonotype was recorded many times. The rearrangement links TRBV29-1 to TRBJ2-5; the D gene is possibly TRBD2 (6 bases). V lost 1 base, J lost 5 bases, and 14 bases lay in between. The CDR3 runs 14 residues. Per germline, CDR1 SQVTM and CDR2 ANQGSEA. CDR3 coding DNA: TGCAGCGTTGAAGGTGTAGGGGCGGGGGAGACCCAGTACTTC. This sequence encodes CSVEGVGAGETQYF.

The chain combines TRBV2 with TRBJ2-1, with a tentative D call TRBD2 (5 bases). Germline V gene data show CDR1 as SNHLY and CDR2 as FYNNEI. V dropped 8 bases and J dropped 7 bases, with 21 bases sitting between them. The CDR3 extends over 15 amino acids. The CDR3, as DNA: TGTGCCAGCCGTGGAGAGCGGATACCACTAAATGAGCAGTTCTTC. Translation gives CASRGERIPLNEQFF.

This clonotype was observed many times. The chain's CDR3 is CASSLRQGRAFF. The CDR3 nucleotides read TGTGCCAGCAGCCTTAGACAGGGTCGAGCTTTCTTT. The chain has TRBV12-3 or TRBV12-4 and TRBJ1-1, with TRBD1 matching over 7 bases. The CDR3 contains 12 residues. Trimming took 6 bases from V and 10 from J; bases not matched to a gene: 8.

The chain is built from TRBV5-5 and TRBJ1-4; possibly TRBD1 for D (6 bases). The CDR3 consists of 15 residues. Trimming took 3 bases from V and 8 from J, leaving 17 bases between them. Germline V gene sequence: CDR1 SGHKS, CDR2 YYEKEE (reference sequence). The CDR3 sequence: CASSSGEQGLEKLFF. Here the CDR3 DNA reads TGTGCCAGCAGCTCCGGGGAACAGGGCTTGGAAAAACTGTTTTTT.

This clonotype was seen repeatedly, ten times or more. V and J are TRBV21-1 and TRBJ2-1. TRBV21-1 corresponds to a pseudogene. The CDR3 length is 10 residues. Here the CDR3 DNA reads TGTGCCACTTGTTCAAATGAGCAGTTCTTC. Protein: CATCSNEQFF.

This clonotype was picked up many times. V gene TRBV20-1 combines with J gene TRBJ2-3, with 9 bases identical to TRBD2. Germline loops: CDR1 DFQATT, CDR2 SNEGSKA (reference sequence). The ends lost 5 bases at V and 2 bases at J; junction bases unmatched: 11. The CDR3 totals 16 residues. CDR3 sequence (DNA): TGCAGTGCTGGACCCGATTTAGCGGGGGACACAGATACGCAGTATTTT. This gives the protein CSAGPDLAGDTDTQYF.

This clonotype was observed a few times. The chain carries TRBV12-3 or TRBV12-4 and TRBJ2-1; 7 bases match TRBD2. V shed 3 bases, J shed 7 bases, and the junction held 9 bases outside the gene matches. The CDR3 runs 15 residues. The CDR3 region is CASSFSWGGDNEQFF. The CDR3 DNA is TGTGCCAGCAGTTTTAGTTGGGGGGGGGATAATGAGCAGTTCTTC.

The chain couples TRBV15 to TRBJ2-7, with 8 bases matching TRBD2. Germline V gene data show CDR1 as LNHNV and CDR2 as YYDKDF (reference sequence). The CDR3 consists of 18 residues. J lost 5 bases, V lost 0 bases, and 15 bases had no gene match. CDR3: CATSRDRGGGETLNEQYV. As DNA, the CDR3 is TGTGCCACCAGCAGAGATCGGGGGGGAGGGGAAACGCTTAACGAGCAGTACGTC.

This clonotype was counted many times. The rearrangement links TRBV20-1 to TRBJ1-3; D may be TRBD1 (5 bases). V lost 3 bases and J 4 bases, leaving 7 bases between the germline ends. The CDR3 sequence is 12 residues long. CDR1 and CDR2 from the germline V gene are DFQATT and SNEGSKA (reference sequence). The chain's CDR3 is CSARAGGNTIYF. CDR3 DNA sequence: TGCAGTGCTAGGGCAGGGGGAAACACCATATATTTT.

CDR3 bases: TGTGCCAGCCTCCCGCATGGTGCTGGCGAGCAGTACTTC. Protein product: CASLPHGAGEQYF. The chain joins TRBV27 to TRBJ2-7; unclear D gene. The germline V gene has CDR1 MNHEY and CDR2 SMNVEV (reference sequence). CDR3 length: 13 residues. The V gene lost 8 bases and the J gene lost 6 bases, with 17 bases spanning the gap.